This T cell receptor beta chain emerged from a study of vaccination and CD4 T cells after COVID-19 (dated by TCRdb to 2021 to 2024). Regarding the complete study: Six males and four females were included in the convalescent cohort, with two Hispanic individuals, seven Caucasians, two Asians and one multiracial person represented. Each participant got two doses of either the Pfizer-BioNTech BNT162b2 vaccine (n=8) or the Moderna mRNA-1273 vaccine (n=2). Post-COVID blood samples from convalescent patients were collected a median of approximately 100 days after diagnosis, with a range of roughly 35 to 180 days. Post-vaccine blood samples were collected a median of approximately 72 days after the second vaccine dose, ranging from about 13 to 250 days. Overlapping spike peptide pools from SARS-CoV-2 and from the common cold coronaviruses HCoV-NL63, HCoV-OC43 and HCoV-229E were used as culture stimuli. Control cultures used a CEFX viral epitope pool as positive control, an HIV-1 Nef peptide pool as negative control, or no peptide. In more than eight COVID-19 convalescent patients and a handful of infection-naive healthy vaccine recipients, researchers compared the spike-specific CD4+ TCR repertoire from before mRNA vaccination with the repertoire from after. In an earlier paper using these donors, memory CD4+ T cell crossreactivity between SARS-CoV-2 and common cold coronavirus spike proteins was assessed at the TCR clonotype level.

This sample's treatment or condition label indicates: roughly ten-day PBMC culture with coronavirus spike peptide pools or control peptides (ViraFEST assay). CD4+ T cells from unexposed donors were collected before the COVID-19 pandemic (2011-2018). The ViraFEST assay was used in the study, in which antigen-specific T cells were expanded with peptide pools and expanded clonotypes were subsequently identified by TCR sequencing. Each well held around 2.1 million PBMCs cultured with around 9 ug/ml peptide pools in IMDM containing 5% human AB serum and 10 IU/ml IL-2. On days 3 and 7, half of the culture medium was replaced with fresh IL-2-containing medium. Once the cells had been in culture for around 10 days, the EasySep CD4+ T cell isolation kit was used to isolate CD4+ T cells by negative selection. As cell numbers permitted, CD4+ T cells from unexposed donors were tested for reactivity to SARS-CoV-2 S and N and to four common cold coronavirus spike pools. PBMCs were separated from whole blood using Ficoll-Paque Plus gradient centrifugation and then either used fresh or cryopreserved at -140C. Culture conditions were generally each tested in triplicate wells. Leukapheresis product for the unexposed donors was bought commercially.

The V end loses 4 bases and the J end loses 6 bases, and a stretch of 17 bases separates them. From cysteine to phenylalanine, the CDR3 is 15 amino acids long. Only the CDR3 DNA stays, 45 bases, in frame from base 1. In the germline V gene (reference sequence), CDR1 corresponds to LNHDA and CDR2 to SQIVND. Receptor amplification or capture employed PCR. At the Johns Hopkins FTIC core, DNA from the cultured CD4+ T cells underwent TCR sequencing with the Oncomine TCR Beta short-read assay. The QIAamp micro DNA kit was used to extract genomic DNA from the cultured CD4+ T cells. Oncomine TCR Beta libraries from cultured CD4+ T cells were pooled with unique dual indexes and sequenced on an Illumina iSeq 100. In the source study's methods: Non-productive sequences were removed, and CDR3s not starting with C, not ending with F or W, or shorter than 7 amino acids were discarded. The MANAFEST web application identified antigen-specific clonotypes by comparing peptide-stimulated wells against reference wells and other culture wells. An FDR below 0.05, an odds ratio above 5, and a productive frequency above 0.1% in at least two of three replicate wells were required for clones to be considered positive. Clonotypes that were significantly expanded in both SARS-CoV-2 spike wells and at least one common cold coronavirus spike condition were defined as cross-reactive. Using R version 3.6.1, CDR3 homology was evaluated through Levenshtein distances (stringdist) along with unrooted phylogenetic trees (ape). Through fastp at Q25 and MiXCR, TCRdb rebuilt clones from the public reads, retaining in-frame beta chains. Each entry is one CDR3 protein sequence, shown with its most common DNA and genes. TCRdb's processing, not the authors', yielded these V and J calls. The sample yields several thousand distinct CDR3 sequences; about 46% were counted once. The ten largest account for approximately 14% of the sample.

The paper as a whole reports these results and caveats: The median number of SARS-CoV-2-reactive clonotypes rose from fewer than 25 after infection to a few dozen after vaccination, but the change was not significant. In convalescent patients, a median roughly 83% of post-vaccine SARS-CoV-2-reactive clones were detected only after vaccination, and vaccine-specific priming was suggested by this finding. Of the vaccine-specific clones found in convalescent patients, nearly all (304 of 307) were mono-reactive for SARS-CoV-2 spike instead of being cross-reactive with common cold coronaviruses. The study included relatively few convalescent patients and did not analyze early timepoints after natural infection.

A few counts support this clonotype. No cognate antigen has been identified for it. Base qualities are not provided; no much larger clone lies one nucleotide away. The chain links TRBV19 with TRBJ2-3, with no confidently assigned D gene. The sequencing input was CD4+ T cells from blood, cultured in vitro. The source is a human donor in good health. Here the CDR3 is given as CASSTGPSGSDTQYF. In nucleotide form, the sequence is TGTGCCAGTAGTACTGGACCCTCCGGGTCGGATACGCAGTATTTT.